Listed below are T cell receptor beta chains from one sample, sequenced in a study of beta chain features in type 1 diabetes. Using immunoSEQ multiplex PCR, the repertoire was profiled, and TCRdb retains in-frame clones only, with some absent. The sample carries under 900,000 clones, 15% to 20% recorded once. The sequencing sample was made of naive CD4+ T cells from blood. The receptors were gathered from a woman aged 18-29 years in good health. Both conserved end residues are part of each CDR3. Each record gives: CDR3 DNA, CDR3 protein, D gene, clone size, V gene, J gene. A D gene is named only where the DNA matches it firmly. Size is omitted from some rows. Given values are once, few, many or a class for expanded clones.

CDR3nt: TGCGCCAGCAGCCAAGTAAGGACCACTGAAGCTTTCTTT
CDR3aa: CASSQVRTTEAFF
d_gene: -
abundance: -
v_gene: TRBV4-3
j_gene: TRBJ1-1

CDR3nt: TGTGCCAGCAGCTCCAGACAGGGCAGCACCTACGAGCAGTACTTC
CDR3aa: CASSSRQGSTYEQYF
d_gene: TRBD1
abundance: -
v_gene: TRBV5-4
j_gene: TRBJ2-7

CDR3nt: TGTGCCAGCAGCTCTGGGACTAGCGGGACGGAAGATACGCAGTATTTT
CDR3aa: CASSSGTSGTEDTQYF
d_gene: TRBD2
abundance: few
v_gene: TRBV9
j_gene: TRBJ2-3

CDR3nt: TGTGCCAGCAGTGAAGCAGGACTAGCGGGAAACATTCAGTACTTC
CDR3aa: CASSEAGLAGNIQYF
d_gene: TRBD2
abundance: -
v_gene: TRBV2
j_gene: TRBJ2-4

CDR3nt: TGTGCCAGCAGCTGGGGTCTAGCGGACCTGGAGACCCAGTACTTC
CDR3aa: CASSWGLADLETQYF
d_gene: TRBD2
abundance: few
v_gene: TRBV5-6
j_gene: TRBJ2-5

CDR3nt: TGTGCCAGCAGCTTCATGGCAGTTCGGGAGACCCAGTACTTC
CDR3aa: CASSFMAVRETQYF
d_gene: -
abundance: -
v_gene: TRBV5-6
j_gene: TRBJ2-5

CDR3nt: TGTGCCAGCAGCCGTACCTATTTCGGACTGTTTTTT
CDR3aa: CASSRTYFGLFF
d_gene: -
abundance: -
v_gene: TRBV28
j_gene: TRBJ1-4

CDR3nt: TGTGCCAGCAGGCCCACAGGGACAAGCAATCAGCCCCAGCATTTT
CDR3aa: CASRPTGTSNQPQHF
d_gene: -
abundance: -
v_gene: TRBV28
j_gene: TRBJ1-5

CDR3nt: TGTGCCAGCAGCGTAGCCCCCCAGGGGTCGGCGCAGTATTTT
CDR3aa: CASSVAPQGSAQYF
d_gene: -
abundance: -
v_gene: TRBV9
j_gene: TRBJ2-3

CDR3nt: TGTGCCAGCAGCTTGGGTCCTGCTGTCGGTATTCGGGAGACCCAGTACTTC
CDR3aa: CASSLGPAVGIRETQYF
d_gene: -
abundance: -
v_gene: TRBV5-4
j_gene: TRBJ2-5

CDR3nt: TGTGCCAGCAGCTTAGCTACATTAGCTAGGAACCGCGGGGAGCAGTACTTC
CDR3aa: CASSLATLARNRGEQYF
d_gene: -
abundance: few
v_gene: TRBV7-9
j_gene: TRBJ2-7

CDR3nt: TGTGCCAGCAGCTTAGGACGTACCGGGACAGGGAAAACCGGGGAGCTGTTTTTT
CDR3aa: CASSLGRTGTGKTGELFF
d_gene: TRBD1
abundance: -
v_gene: TRBV7-8
j_gene: TRBJ2-2

CDR3nt: TGTGCCAGCAGCCCCTCGTTTGGAATACAGGGAAGCACTGAAGCTTTCTTT
CDR3aa: CASSPSFGIQGSTEAFF
d_gene: -
abundance: -
v_gene: TRBV7-9
j_gene: TRBJ1-1

CDR3nt: TGTGCCATCAGACCGACAGGCGAGGGCTATGGCTACACCTTC
CDR3aa: CAIRPTGEGYGYTF
d_gene: -
abundance: few
v_gene: TRBV10-3
j_gene: TRBJ1-2

CDR3nt: TGTGCCAGCTCACCGAGGGGAGACGGCGAGCAGTACTTC
CDR3aa: CASSPRGDGEQYF
d_gene: -
abundance: -
v_gene: TRBV18
j_gene: TRBJ2-7

CDR3nt: TGCGCCAGCAGCTTTTGGACTAGCGGGAGGGCTCGGGACGAGCAGTACTTC
CDR3aa: CASSFWTSGRARDEQYF
d_gene: TRBD2
abundance: -
v_gene: TRBV5-1
j_gene: TRBJ2-7

CDR3nt: TGTGCCAGCAGTTACTGGGGGACAGGGGAAACTGAAGCTTTCTTT
CDR3aa: CASSYWGTGETEAFF
d_gene: TRBD1
abundance: few
v_gene: TRBV6-6
j_gene: TRBJ1-1

CDR3nt: TGTGCCAGCTTAACCGGACAGGCGGACCACGAGCAGTACTTC
CDR3aa: CASLTGQADHEQYF
d_gene: TRBD1
abundance: few
v_gene: TRBV28
j_gene: TRBJ2-7

CDR3nt: TGTGCCAGCTCACCAAGGCTAGCGGAAACCTACAATGAGCAGTTCTTC
CDR3aa: CASSPRLAETYNEQFF
d_gene: TRBD2
abundance: few
v_gene: TRBV18
j_gene: TRBJ2-1

CDR3nt: TGCGCCAGCACCTGGGGGGGTACCTACAATGAGCAGTTCTTC
CDR3aa: CASTWGGTYNEQFF
d_gene: TRBD2
abundance: few
v_gene: TRBV5-1
j_gene: TRBJ2-1

CDR3nt: TGTGCCAGTAGTATCCCGGGAGGTGAGCAGTTCTTC
CDR3aa: CASSIPGGEQFF
d_gene: TRBD2
abundance: few
v_gene: TRBV19
j_gene: TRBJ2-1

CDR3nt: TGTGCCAGTCGTTGGTTCGGCGAGACCCAGTACTTC
CDR3aa: CASRWFGETQYF
d_gene: -
abundance: few
v_gene: TRBV6-1
j_gene: TRBJ2-5

CDR3nt: TGTGCCAGCAGCTTAGTCCGGGACAGCCAGAATGAGCAGTTCTTC
CDR3aa: CASSLVRDSQNEQFF
d_gene: TRBD1
abundance: few
v_gene: TRBV7-2
j_gene: TRBJ2-1

CDR3nt: TGTGCCAGCTCAACTACGACACTCTATGGCTACACCTTC
CDR3aa: CASSTTTLYGYTF
d_gene: -
abundance: -
v_gene: TRBV18
j_gene: TRBJ1-2

CDR3nt: TGTGCCAGTAGTATGTCTGGTCAGGGGGCAGCCAAAAACATTCAGTACTTC
CDR3aa: CASSMSGQGAAKNIQYF
d_gene: TRBD1
abundance: -
v_gene: TRBV19
j_gene: TRBJ2-4

CDR3nt: TGTGCCAGCAGCCCCGGACTAGCGGGAGTCTACGAGCAGTACTTC
CDR3aa: CASSPGLAGVYEQYF
d_gene: TRBD2
abundance: -
v_gene: TRBV7-9
j_gene: TRBJ2-7

CDR3nt: TGTGCCAGCAGCATGTCACTAGCGGAGTCCTACAATGAGCAGTTCTTC
CDR3aa: CASSMSLAESYNEQFF
d_gene: TRBD2
abundance: few
v_gene: TRBV7-9
j_gene: TRBJ2-1

CDR3nt: TGTGCCAGCAGTCCCCTCGAGCGGACCACCTACGAGCAGTACTTC
CDR3aa: CASSPLERTTYEQYF
d_gene: -
abundance: few
v_gene: TRBV7-2
j_gene: TRBJ2-7

CDR3nt: TGCGCCAGCAGCCCGGGGAGGGAGACCCAGTACTTC
CDR3aa: CASSPGRETQYF
d_gene: -
abundance: few
v_gene: TRBV4-3
j_gene: TRBJ2-5

CDR3nt: TGTGCCAGCTCACGAAAGAGGGACGAGCCCCAGCATTTT
CDR3aa: CASSRKRDEPQHF
d_gene: -
abundance: few
v_gene: TRBV18
j_gene: TRBJ1-5